These 10 T cell receptor beta chains share one sample of origin, sequenced in a study of patients and donors after allogeneic stem cell transplantation. TCRdb itself ran the RT-PCR reads through MiXCR, one entry per CDR3 protein. The sample carries some 150,000 distinct CDR3 sequences, roughly two fifths recorded once. Sequenced sample: blood, either unsorted or a sorted T cell fraction (not recorded which). These receptors came from a human donor who was either an allogeneic HSCT recipient or a stem cell or donor lymphocyte infusion donor (not recorded which). It is not recorded whose cells these are; they may come from a transplant donor.

This clonotype was detected a few times. This CDR3 is CASTLKLEKLFF. The CDR3 DNA reads as TGTGCCAGCACCCTGAAACTGGAAAAACTGTTTTTT. The chain couples TRBV12-3 or TRBV12-4 to TRBJ1-4; unclear D gene. The CDR3 consists of 12 residues. V was shortened by 7 bases and J by 8 bases, with 11 bases between the two germline ends.

This clonotype occurred a few times. This chain uses TRBV5-1 with TRBJ1-5; D gene unclear. V gave up 1 base and J gave up 0 bases, with 11 bases separating them. Germline CDR1 and CDR2: SGHRS and YFSETQ. CDR3 size: 16 residues. The chain's CDR3 is CASSLLGSHSNQPQHF. CDR3 in DNA: TGCGCCAGCAGCTTGCTAGGGTCCCATAGCAATCAGCCCCAGCATTTT.

The genes are TRBV20-1 and TRBJ1-1, with D possibly TRBD1 on 6 matching bases. V was trimmed by 1 base and J by 1 base, leaving 16 bases between them. Germline V gives CDR1 DFQATT, CDR2 SNEGSKA (reference sequence). The CDR3 length is 16 residues. The CDR3: CSARASRGAPNTEAFF. The CDR3 nucleotides read TGCAGTGCTAGAGCAAGCCGGGGGGCGCCGAACACTGAAGCTTTCTTT.

This clonotype was seen only a few times. The chain is built from TRBV5-1 and TRBJ1-1; D gene ambiguous. The CDR3 is 14 amino acids. Germline V gives CDR1 SGHRS, CDR2 YFSETQ. V was cut by 0 bases and J by 1 base, with 7 bases left in between. CDR3 nucleotides: TGCGCCAGCAGCTTGGGGCCAAGGAACACTGAAGCTTTCTTT. Its translation: CASSLGPRNTEAFF. Variable domain in full (rest from reference TRBV5-1 and TRBJ1-1): KAGVTQTPRYLIKTRGQQVTLSCSPISGHRSVSWYQQTPGQGLQFLFEYFSETQRNKGNFPGRFSGRQFSNSRSEMNVSTLELGDSALYLCASSLGPRNTEAFFGQGTRLTVV.

The rearrangement uses TRBV28 and TRBJ2-7; a weak D match, TRBD2 (5 bases). CDR1 and CDR2 (germline): MDHEN, SYDVKM. V was trimmed by 6 bases and J by 0 bases, leaving 15 bases between them. CDR3 length equals 15 residues. CDR3 sequence: CASRGGSSISYEQYV. DNA of the CDR3: TGTGCCAGCAGAGGCGGGTCCTCTATCTCCTACGAGCAGTACGTC.

The V gene is TRBV5-1, the J gene TRBJ1-5; D is ambiguous. CDR1 is SGHRS, CDR2 YFSETQ, per germline. Trimming left V 0 bases short and J 3 bases short, with 13 bases between. The CDR3 runs to 16 residues. In DNA, the CDR3 is TGCGCCAGCAGCTTGGGGTATGGGGTCCTCAATCAGCCCCAGCATTTT. It translates to CASSLGYGVLNQPQHF.

The J gene is TRBJ2-2, the V gene TRBV20-1, with D possibly matching TRBD2 (6 bases). This CDR3 spans 17 amino acids. Germline V gene lookup returns CDR1 DFQATT and CDR2 SNEGSKA (reference sequence). V dropped 2 bases and J dropped 3 bases, with 19 bases sitting between them. The CDR3 sequence is CSARPPVGGWDTGELFF. CDR3 nucleotides: TGCAGTGCTAGACCCCCGGTTGGGGGGTGGGACACCGGGGAGCTGTTTTTT.

This clonotype was recorded a few times. This sequence joins TRBV5-1 and TRBJ2-1; the match to TRBD1 covers 12 bases. Germline V CDR1 and CDR2: SGHRS, YFSETQ. This CDR3 spans 17 amino acids. V dropped 3 bases and J dropped 4; count of bases not matched to a gene: 8. This CDR3 reads CASSWDRGPGPYNEQFF. The DNA of the CDR3 is TGCGCCAGCAGCTGGGACAGGGGGCCAGGACCTTACAATGAGCAGTTCTTC.

This clonotype was seen at least ten times. The genes are TRBV25-1 and TRBJ1-2, with 8 bases lining up with TRBD1. Germline-derived CDR1 and CDR2 are MGHDK and SYGVNS. J was trimmed by 3 bases and V by 6 bases; bases with no gene match: 9. This CDR3 is built from 15 residues. The CDR3 sequence is CASRGQGGSHYGYTF. For the CDR3, the DNA is TGTGCCAGCAGAGGACAGGGTGGGTCTCACTATGGCTACACCTTC.

This chain uses TRBV12-3 or TRBV12-4 with TRBJ1-6; D is unclear. V was trimmed by 3 bases and J by 0 bases, leaving 6 bases between them. This CDR3 is 15 amino acids long. In DNA form, the CDR3 reads TGTGCCAGCAGTTTCTTTTTCTCCTATAATTCACCCCTCCACTTT. Translation: CASSFFFSYNSPLHF.